Below are 10 T cell receptor beta chains sequenced from a single sample in a study of T cell repertoires in cytomegalovirus infection. From the reads, TCRdb called clonotypes with MiXCR, one entry per CDR3 protein. The repertoire consists of approximately 730,000 distinct CDR3 sequences, with roughly 33% occurring once and the leading ten covering about 18%. These receptors' antigens are unknown. Sample: cultured PBMCs, taken from culture after CMV antigen stimulation. The receptors originated from a human donor in good health (CMV status not recorded). Some clones in this sample may be carry-over from other donors' samples.

This clonotype occurred many times. The chain joins TRBV7-2 to TRBJ2-4, with 7 bases that match TRBD1. CDR1 SGHTA and CDR2 FQGNSA come from the germline V gene. The V and J ends lost 5 bases and 8 bases, in that order; junction bases with no gene match: 9. The CDR3 length is 14 residues. Here the CDR3 DNA reads TGTGCCAGCAGCCCCAGTAGGGACAGAGACATTCAGTACTTC. Translating gives CASSPSRDRDIQYF.

The rearrangement links TRBV10-3 to TRBJ2-3, with a possible D match to TRBD1 (6 bases). The V and J ends lost 10 bases and 1 base respectively, with 15 bases between them. This CDR3 region has 14 residues. Germline V lookup: CDR1 ENHRY, CDR2 SYGVKD. CDR3 amino acids: CATRGTAGTDTQYF. CDR3 nucleotide sequence: TGTGCCACCAGGGGTACCGCTGGCACAGATACGCAGTATTTT.

The chain combines TRBV4-3 with TRBJ1-4, with D possibly TRBD1 on 5 matching bases. This CDR3 has 16 residues. Trimming took 2 bases from V and 3 from J, leaving 13 bases between them. Germline CDR1 is LGHNA and CDR2 is YSLEER. As DNA, the CDR3 is TGCGCCAGCAGCCAAAGTACTCCGGGACCTAATGAAAAACTGTTTTTT. It specifies CASSQSTPGPNEKLFF.

This chain connects TRBV5-4 to TRBJ1-1, with TRBD1 matching 10 bases. CDR1 and CDR2 (germline): SGHNT, YYREEE (reference sequence). V shed 4 bases and J 5 bases; nucleotides not matched to a gene: 11. There are 16 residues in the CDR3. DNA for the CDR3: TGTGCCAGCAGCCCGGGACAGGGGCGCGGGGATACTGAAGCTTTCTTT. Residues: CASSPGQGRGDTEAFF.

This clonotype was recorded many times. V and J are TRBV7-2 and TRBJ2-2, with D unresolved. This CDR3 has 13 residues. The germline V and J ends were trimmed by 0 bases and 8 bases, with 7 bases remaining between them. Germline V gives CDR1 SGHTA, CDR2 FQGNSA. The CDR3 DNA reads TGTGCCAGCAGCTTAGCGCGCCAAGGGGAGCTGTTTTTT. This sequence encodes CASSLARQGELFF.

This clonotype has more than one count but fewer than ten. The chain employs TRBV7-9 and TRBJ1-6; 8 bases are shared with TRBD1. V dropped 5 bases and J dropped 11; count of bases not matched to a gene: 14. The CDR3 sequence is 16 residues long. Germline loops: CDR1 SEHNR, CDR2 FQNEAQ (reference sequence). CDR3 in DNA: TGTGCCAGCAGCCAGGACAGGGAGGATGGAAAAGCACCCCTCCACTTT. It is translated as CASSQDREDGKAPLHF.

The chain links TRBV7-8 to TRBJ2-7; no definite D call. Germline V gene data show CDR1 as SGHVS and CDR2 as FQNEAQ. Trimming pared 5 bases from V and 4 bases from J, leaving 15 bases between. The length of the CDR3 is 14 residues. Here the CDR3 reads CASSPRWSTYEQYF. The CDR3 coding sequence is TGTGCCAGCAGCCCGCGGTGGTCAACTTACGAGCAGTACTTC.

V is TRBV6-2 or TRBV6-3 and J is TRBJ2-1, with unresolved D. CDR3 size: 13 residues. Germline V gene sequence: CDR1 MNHEY, CDR2 SVGEGT. Trimming pared 1 base from V and 7 bases from J, leaving 8 bases between. The DNA of the CDR3 is TGTGCCAGCAGTTACTATGCGGAGAATGAGCAGTTCTTC. Residues: CASSYYAENEQFF.

The chain recombines TRBV4-2 with TRBJ2-7; tentatively, D is TRBD1 or TRBD2 (5 bases each). CDR1 is LGHNA, CDR2 YNFKEQ, per germline. The CDR3 spans 15 residues. V shed 1 base and J shed 2 bases, with 12 bases lying between them. CDR3 loop: CASSQGRDPTYEQYF. In nucleotides, the CDR3 is TGTGCCAGCAGCCAAGGCCGGGACCCAACCTACGAGCAGTACTTC.

The rearrangement joins TRBV7-8 to TRBJ2-5; D remains ambiguous. Germline lookup yields CDR1 SGHVS and CDR2 FQNEAQ. The CDR3 covers 15 residues. Trimming stripped 3 bases from V and 5 bases from J, with 16 bases between. This CDR3 reads CASSFRRVSQETQYF. The DNA for the CDR3 is TGTGCCAGCAGCTTCCGCCGGGTCTCCCAGGAGACCCAGTACTTC.